What follows are 31 T cell receptor beta chains derived from one specimen sequenced in a study of response to subunit inactivated influenza vaccine. TCRdb passed the RT-PCR reads through MiXCR, listing each CDR3 protein once. The sample yields about 540,000 distinct CDR3 sequences, approximately 22% seen once. These data were likewise used in another study, on T cells expressing NK-cell markers. That paper states: 5'RACE template switching with UMIs produced the TCR beta cDNA.

Source: CD4+ T cells sorted from PBMCs, taken approximately 13 days after vaccination. These receptors were collected from a man in his fifties or sixties who received an inactivated influenza vaccine.

This clonotype was picked up many times. The chain recombines TRBV28 with TRBJ2-7; 7 bases are shared with TRBD1. The CDR3 loop spans 13 amino acids. Trimming cost V 3 bases and J 2 bases; bases outside gene matches: 1. Germline assignment: CDR1 MDHEN and CDR2 SYDVKM. CDR3 sequence: CASSLGTAYEQYF. The CDR3 DNA sequence: TGTGCCAGCAGTTTGGGGACAGCCTACGAGCAGTACTTC.

This clonotype was seen repeatedly, ten times or more. The rearrangement uses TRBV12-3 or TRBV12-4 and TRBJ2-3, with 9 bases fitting TRBD2. The CDR3 totals 14 residues. Trimming removed 6 bases from V and 1 base from J; junction bases left unmatched: 2. The CDR3 coding sequence is TGTGCCAGCAGCCGGACTAGCGGCACAGATACGCAGTATTTT. Amino acid sequence: CASSRTSGTDTQYF.

This clonotype was observed a handful of times. The V gene is TRBV6-1, the J gene TRBJ1-6; unclear D gene. This CDR3 spans 16 amino acids. V gave up 4 bases and J gave up 2 bases, with 12 bases separating them. CDR1 and CDR2 from the germline V gene are MNHNS and SASEGT. CDR3 in amino acids: CASSVTAVPYNSPLHF. The CDR3 DNA reads as TGTGCCAGCAGTGTTACAGCGGTACCCTATAATTCACCCCTCCACTTT.

V is TRBV29-1 and J is TRBJ2-7; 7 bases fit TRBD1. Per the germline V gene, CDR1 is SQVTM and CDR2 is ANQGSEA. The CDR3 runs 14 residues. Unmatched junction bases numbered 6, after V lost 4 bases and J lost 0 bases. DNA of the CDR3: TGCAGCGTTGCACCGGGACAGCGCTCCTACGAGCAGTACTTC. Protein product: CSVAPGQRSYEQYF.

The rearrangement links TRBV7-2 to TRBJ1-1; D unclear. The CDR3 runs to 14 residues. Germline V gene data show CDR1 as SGHTA and CDR2 as FQGNSA. With 2 bases removed from V and 3 bases from J, the gap between germline ends came to 10 bases. The CDR3 region is CASSLYASYTEAFF. The CDR3, as DNA: TGTGCCAGCAGCTTATACGCCAGTTACACTGAAGCTTTCTTT. Full variable domain (rest looked up from reference TRBV7-2 and TRBJ1-1): GAGVSQSPSNKVTEKGKDVELRCDPISGHTALYWYRQSLGQGLEFLIYFQGNSAPDKSGLPSDRFSAERTGGSVSTLTIQRTQQEDSAVYLCASSLYASYTEAFFGQGTRLTVV.

A word on this clonotype: A read error may produce the germline difference seen at one junction end. The chain carries TRBV5-6 and TRBJ2-5; a possible D gene is TRBD2 (6 bases). CDR1 and CDR2 from the germline V gene are SGHDT and YYEEEE. This CDR3 is 13 amino acids long. DNA for the CDR3: TGTGCCAGCAGCCGACGGGACCGGGAGAACCAGTACTTC. Translated, it gives CASSRRDRENQYF.

The J gene is TRBJ2-1, the V gene TRBV4-2; 12 nucleotides line up with TRBD1. Trimming removed 1 base from V and 9 bases from J; junction bases left unmatched: 13. CDR1 and CDR2 from the germline V gene are LGHNA and YNFKEQ. This CDR3 is 18 amino acids long. The CDR3 sequence: CASSQVYSGTGGFREQFF. In DNA, the CDR3 is TGTGCCAGCAGCCAAGTCTACTCCGGGACAGGGGGCTTTCGTGAGCAGTTCTTC.

This clonotype was seen more than once but under ten times. The J gene is TRBJ2-1, the V gene TRBV20-1; 10 positions match TRBD2. V was clipped by 3 bases and J by 5 bases; unmatched bases: 7. Per the germline V gene, CDR1 is DFQATT and CDR2 is SNEGSKA (reference sequence). The CDR3 is 15 amino acids. In nucleotides, the CDR3 is TGCAGTGCTAGGGATAGCGGGGGGCCCCACAATGAGCAGTTCTTC. This codes for CSARDSGGPHNEQFF.

V and J are TRBV6-6 and TRBJ2-1; the D gene is possibly TRBD2 (6 bases). Germline CDR1 is MNHNY and CDR2 is SVGAGI (reference sequence). This CDR3 is built from 11 residues. The CDR3 bases are TGTGCGGGAGGCCACTACAATGAGCAGTTCTTC. Its translation: CAGGHYNEQFF.

This clonotype has only a few counts. V is TRBV28 and J is TRBJ2-7; D is ambiguous. The V gene lost 6 bases and the J gene lost 2 bases, with 17 bases spanning the gap. Germline values: CDR1 MDHEN, CDR2 SYDVKM. This CDR3 contains 15 residues. CDR3 protein: CASSPTTMGTYEQYF. The CDR3 bases are TGTGCCAGCAGCCCGACCACAATGGGTACCTACGAGCAGTACTTC.

This clonotype was detected a few times. The J gene is TRBJ2-7, the V gene TRBV20-1; 7 bases agree with TRBD2. The ends lost 0 bases at V and 3 bases at J; junction bases unmatched: 5. Germline V gene lookup returns CDR1 DFQATT and CDR2 SNEGSKA (reference sequence). The CDR3 contains 14 residues. Here the CDR3 DNA reads TGCAGTGCTAGAGATCCAGCGGGGTACTACGAGCAGTACTTC. Protein: CSARDPAGYYEQYF.

This clonotype was picked up a small number of times. This rearrangement joins TRBV29-1 to TRBJ1-2; D is unresolved. With 6 bases removed from V and 4 bases from J, the gap between germline ends came to 15 bases. From germline, CDR1 is SQVTM and CDR2 ANQGSEA. This CDR3 comprises 13 residues. The CDR3 sequence: CSVVTDGLYGYTF. In DNA form, the CDR3 reads TGCAGCGTAGTAACGGACGGTCTCTATGGCTACACCTTC.

This clonotype showed up just a few times. The CDR3 loop reads CASTTRGLGSYNEQFF. In nucleotides, the CDR3 is TGTGCCAGCACCACGAGGGGTTTGGGCTCCTACAATGAGCAGTTCTTC. The J gene is TRBJ2-1, the V gene TRBV6-1; D is perhaps TRBD1 or TRBD2 (5 bases each). Deletions cut 7 bases from V and 0 bases from J, with 16 bases between. The CDR3 sequence is 16 residues long. Looked up from germline, CDR1 is MNHNS and CDR2 is SASEGT.

The V and J genes are TRBV7-2 and TRBJ1-6, with 7 positions matching TRBD1. This CDR3 is built from 17 residues. Germline V gene sequence: CDR1 SGHTA, CDR2 FQGNSA. V lost 5 bases to trimming and J lost 2 bases; unmatched junction nucleotides: 9. CDR3: CASSDRAKGAYNSPLHF. The CDR3, as DNA: TGTGCCAGCAGCGACAGGGCTAAGGGGGCCTATAATTCACCCCTCCACTTT.

This clonotype was found a few times. This chain joins TRBV10-3 and TRBJ1-5, with TRBD1 matching over 10 bases. J lost 2 bases, V lost 6 bases, and 4 bases had no gene match. Germline CDR1 is ENHRY and CDR2 is SYGVKD. The CDR3 sequence is 15 residues long. The CDR3 sequence: CAIRDGTGGNQPQHF. The CDR3 DNA is TGTGCCATCAGAGATGGGACAGGGGGCAATCAGCCCCAGCATTTT.

A few counts support this clonotype. The genes are TRBV21-1 and TRBJ1-6. TRBV21-1 is a pseudogene segment. CDR3 length: 14 residues. The CDR3, as DNA: TGTGCCAGTAATGGACGGAGTCCTAATTCACCCCTCCACTTT. It yields the protein CASNGRSPNSPLHF.

The rearrangement uses TRBV14 and TRBJ2-2, with D perhaps TRBD1 (6 bases). The germline V gene has CDR1 SGHDN and CDR2 FVKESK. The CDR3 totals 13 residues. The V end was cut by 6 bases, the J end by 4 bases, with 9 bases between. In DNA, the CDR3 is TGTGCCAGCAGGCCGACAGGCACCGGGGAGCTGTTTTTT. It yields the protein CASRPTGTGELFF.

This clonotype was recorded a few times. The chain has TRBV28 and TRBJ1-3; D may be TRBD1 (5 bases). This CDR3 is 14 amino acids long. Trimming left V 4 bases short and J 0 bases short, with 7 bases between. The germline V gene encodes CDR1 MDHEN and CDR2 SYDVKM. CDR3 bases: TGTGCCAGCAGTTGGGGGGGCTCTGGAAACACCATATATTTT. Its translation is CASSWGGSGNTIYF.

This clonotype was counted between two and nine times. The chain has TRBV10-2 and TRBJ1-3, with D hard to call. Trimming left V 3 bases short and J 1 base short, with 10 bases between. CDR3 length: 15 amino acids. Germline assignment: CDR1 WSHSY and CDR2 SAAADI. Here the CDR3 reads CASSENAFSGNTIYF. In DNA form, the CDR3 reads TGCGCCAGCAGTGAAAACGCCTTTTCTGGAAACACCATATATTTT.

This clonotype was detected a few times. The chain links TRBV5-1 to TRBJ2-7, with D possibly being TRBD1 (6 bases). This CDR3 has 13 residues. CDR1 is SGHRS, CDR2 YFSETQ, per germline. V lost 4 bases to trimming and J lost 2 bases, with 10 bases between them. The CDR3 DNA follows: TGCGCCAGCAGCGGGGACAACGCCTACGAGCAGTACTTC. This sequence encodes CASSGDNAYEQYF.

This chain joins TRBV10-3 and TRBJ2-7; D uncertain. Trimming left V 4 bases short and J 0 bases short, with 13 bases between. The CDR3 has 15 amino acids. CDR1 and CDR2 from the germline V gene are ENHRY and SYGVKD. CDR3 in DNA: TGTGCCATCAGTGGGCCCAATGTAAACTCCTACGAGCAGTACTTC. Translating it yields CAISGPNVNSYEQYF.

The sample holds many counts of this clonotype. Here the CDR3 reads CASSTSLGLAANTGELFF. The CDR3 bases are TGTGCCAGCAGCACAAGCCTCGGACTAGCGGCTAACACCGGGGAGCTGTTTTTT. The chain is built from TRBV9 and TRBJ2-2; 10 bases fit TRBD2. This CDR3 comprises 18 residues. The V gene end was trimmed by 4 bases and the J gene end by 2 bases; junction bases not matched to a gene: 11. The germline CDR1 and CDR2 sequences are SGDLS and YYNGEE.

The CDR3 sequence is CSATKGAANTEAFF. The CDR3 nucleotides are TGCAGTGCCACCAAGGGGGCGGCGAACACTGAAGCTTTCTTT. J is TRBJ1-1 and V is TRBV20-1, with 7 bases fitting TRBD1. This CDR3 is built from 14 residues. The germline gives CDR1 DFQATT, CDR2 SNEGSKA (reference sequence). Trimming took 6 bases from V and 1 from J; bases not matched to a gene: 8.

This chain links TRBV30 with TRBJ1-1; a possible D gene is TRBD1 (5 bases). V was cut by 6 bases and J by 3 bases, with 20 bases left in between. Per germline, CDR1 GTSNPN and CDR2 SVGIG (reference sequence). There are 15 residues in the CDR3. The CDR3 reads CACRDPGLLDTEAFF. CDR3 DNA: TGTGCCTGCAGAGACCCGGGACTTCTGGACACTGAAGCTTTCTTT.

This clonotype was counted ten times or more. J is TRBJ2-3 and V is TRBV7-9, with 7 positions matching TRBD1. CDR1 is SEHNR and CDR2 is FQNEAQ in the germline V gene (reference sequence). The CDR3 is 15 amino acids. With V trimmed by 5 bases and J by 4 bases, 9 bases remained unmatched. The CDR3, as DNA: TGTGCCAGCAGCGCATCGACAGGGCTCTCAGATACGCAGTATTTT. It translates to CASSASTGLSDTQYF.

The chain recombines TRBV18 with TRBJ2-7; TRBD1 aligns across 11 bases. Germline V gene data show CDR1 as KGHSH and CDR2 as LQKENI. The length of the CDR3 is 17 residues. V dropped 1 base and J dropped 1; count of bases not matched to a gene: 6. CDR3 sequence: CASSPRLGQGGSYEQYF. In DNA, the CDR3 is TGTGCCAGCTCACCACGCCTGGGACAGGGGGGATCCTACGAGCAGTACTTC.

The chain employs TRBV4-3 and TRBJ2-3, with 7 bases aligning to TRBD2. From germline, CDR1 is LGHNA and CDR2 YSLEER. Trimming removed 3 bases from V and 0 bases from J; junction bases left unmatched: 18. The CDR3 has 20 amino acids. The CDR3 DNA reads as TGCGCCAGCAGCCAGAAAAGTTCGGGGAGGGCCGGAACTAGCACAGATACGCAGTATTTT. It translates to CASSQKSSGRAGTSTDTQYF.

The chain is built from TRBV20-1 and TRBJ2-1, with 7 positions matching TRBD2. The V and J ends lost 2 bases and 6 bases, in that order; junction bases with no gene match: 7. CDR3 length equals 14 residues. Germline CDR1 DFQATT, CDR2 SNEGSKA (reference sequence). The CDR3 nucleotides read TGCAGTGCTAGAAGGCTAGCGGTCTCCAATGAGCAGTTCTTC. It encodes CSARRLAVSNEQFF.

The chain couples TRBV29-1 to TRBJ2-1, with 9 bases that match TRBD1. Germline lookup yields CDR1 SQVTM and CDR2 ANQGSEA. The V gene end was trimmed by 3 bases and the J gene end by 3 bases; junction bases not matched to a gene: 6. The CDR3 runs to 15 residues. CDR3 sequence: CSVDRDRVNYNEQFF. CDR3 bases: TGCAGCGTTGACCGGGACAGGGTCAACTACAATGAGCAGTTCTTC.

This chain links TRBV7-9 with TRBJ2-7; TRBD1 or TRBD2 may be the D gene (6 bases each). The CDR3 runs 16 residues. Trimming removed 2 bases from V and 3 bases from J, with 17 bases in between. Per the germline V gene, CDR1 is SEHNR and CDR2 is FQNEAQ (reference sequence). CDR3 sequence: CASSLMGGQIDYEQYF. In DNA form, the CDR3 reads TGTGCCAGCAGCTTAATGGGGGGCCAGATCGACTACGAGCAGTACTTC.

This clonotype was seen more than once but under ten times. CDR3 sequence reads: CASSYGWDSRSGANVLTF. CDR3 sequence (DNA): TGTGCCAGCAGTTACGGATGGGACAGCCGCTCTGGGGCCAACGTCCTGACTTTC. The V gene is TRBV6-5, the J gene TRBJ2-6; TRBD1 aligns across 7 bases. CDR3 length equals 18 residues. The trim removed 2 bases at V and 0 bases at J, leaving 7 bases unmatched. Germline values: CDR1 MNHEY, CDR2 SVGAGI.